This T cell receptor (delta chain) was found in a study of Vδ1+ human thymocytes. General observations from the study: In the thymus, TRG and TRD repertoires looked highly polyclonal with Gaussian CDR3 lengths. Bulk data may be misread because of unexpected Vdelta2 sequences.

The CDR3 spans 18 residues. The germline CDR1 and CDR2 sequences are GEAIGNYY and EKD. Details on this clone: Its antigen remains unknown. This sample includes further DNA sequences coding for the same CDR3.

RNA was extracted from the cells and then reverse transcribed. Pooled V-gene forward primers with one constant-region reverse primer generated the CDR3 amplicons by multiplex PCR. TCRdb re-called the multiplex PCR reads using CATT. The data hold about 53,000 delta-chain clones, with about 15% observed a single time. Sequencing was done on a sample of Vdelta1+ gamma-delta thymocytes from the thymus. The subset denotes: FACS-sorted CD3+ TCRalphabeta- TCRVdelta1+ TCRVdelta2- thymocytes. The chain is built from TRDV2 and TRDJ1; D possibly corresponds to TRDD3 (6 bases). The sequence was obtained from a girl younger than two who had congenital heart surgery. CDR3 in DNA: TGTGCTCATCCTGCGACACCCGGGGGGGACCGCTACACCGATAAACTCATCTTT. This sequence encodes CAHPATPGGDRYTDKLIF.